This T cell receptor beta chain comes out of a study of CD8+CD57+ T cells in acquired aplastic anemia. Study context: DNA from sorted CD4+ and CD8+ cells averaged roughly 3.2 ug.

The germline gives CDR1 LNHDA, CDR2 SQIVND (reference sequence). This CDR3 has 14 amino acids. Trimming at V came to 5 bases and at J to 1 base, leaving 4 bases not matched to a gene. For CDR3 and TCR beta VDJ profiling, genomic DNA was the template used. TCRdb fed the reads into MiXCR, producing one record per CDR3 protein. The table includes 400,000 to 600,000 distinct CDR3 sequences, 25% to 40% detected once. This clonotype was observed many times. Individuals selected for sequencing had exhibited CD8+CD57+ cell expansion on flow cytometry. Severe acquired aplastic anemia affected all patients. Patients had undergone no therapy by the time their blood was sampled.

The chain links TRBV19 to TRBJ1-2; 7 nucleotides line up with TRBD1. Sequenced: sorted CD4+, CD8+, or CD8+CD57+ T cells (not recorded which) from PBMCs. This TCR was sampled from a human donor with aplastic anemia. In DNA form, the CDR3 reads TGTGCCAGTAGTCCCGGACAGGTTAACTATGGCTACACCTTC. As protein: CASSPGQVNYGYTF.